This T cell receptor (beta chain) was obtained from a study of T cells after yellow fever vaccination. Remarks on this clonotype: The antigen remains unidentified.

Study outcomes and limitations: Post-booster repertoires again held most primary-vaccination clones (just under 97% CD4, 80% to 90% CD8). Some clonotypes were seen in both the CD4 and the CD8 compartments. These made up a small share and likely arose from convergent recombination. Abundant clonotypes from the bulk population could have been carried over as contaminants into FACS-sorted repertoires.

Between the trimmed V and J ends, which lost 5 bases and 3 bases, there was a span of 14 bases. There are 14 residues in the CDR3. Germline V gene sequence: CDR1 DFQATT, CDR2 SNEGSKA (reference sequence). Researchers made TCR cDNA using 5'RACE template switching, and this step added a universal primer site and UMIs. Each CDR3 protein is one row after TCRdb ran MiXCR on the 5' RACE reads. The profile shows 200,000 to 300,000 distinct CDR3 sequences, 6.5% to 7.5% of them singletons. The rearrangement links TRBV20-1 to TRBJ2-1; TRBD2 is a possible D gene (5 bases). The sequence derives from a young man who received the YFV17D yellow fever vaccine. The source was CD4+ T cells sorted from PBMCs, collected on the day of the yellow fever booster vaccination. The CDR3 loop is CSAYSPGSYNEQFF. The CDR3, as DNA: TGCAGTGCTTATTCGCCGGGGAGCTACAATGAGCAGTTCTTC.